Described below is a single T cell receptor (beta chain) sequence and its context. Its target is unknown. This sample is drawn from a study of siplizumab effects on memory and regulatory T cells. Germline V gives CDR1 MGHRA, CDR2 YSYEKL. J gave up 4 bases and V 5 bases, and 5 bases lay outside the gene matches. The CDR3 sequence is 14 residues long. Study-level findings and limits: Sequences below about 10^-5 frequency were poorly captured. As a result, only a minor fraction of alloreactive clones mapped to unstimulated subsets.

The data were produced by immunoSEQ multiplex PCR, yet TCRdb's version contains in-frame clones alone and is incomplete. The sample has about 100,000 clones; over 90% are singletons. The clonotype comes from a human donor in good health. V usage is TRBV4-1 and J usage is TRBJ2-7, with 10 bases aligning to TRBD1. Sequencing used non-Treg CD4+ T cells sorted from blood. The chain's CDR3 is CASSKGQGVYEQYF. CDR3 DNA: TGCGCCAGCAGCAAAGGACAGGGGGTTTACGAGCAGTACTTC.